A single sample is the source of the 10 T cell receptor beta chains below, sequenced in a study of blood T cell repertoires in COVID-19. The data were produced by immunoSEQ multiplex PCR, yet TCRdb's version contains in-frame clones alone and is incomplete. Of roughly 250,000 clones detected, roughly 86% appear once; the ten largest clones hold under 5%. Sequencing was performed on peripheral blood. These receptors were obtained from a man aged 50 to 59 with acute or convalescent COVID-19.

This chain connects TRBV7-9 to TRBJ2-7, with a possible D match to TRBD1 (6 bases). Trimming removed 0 bases from V and 4 bases from J, with 19 bases in between. Germline CDR1 is SEHNR and CDR2 is FQNEAQ (reference sequence). This CDR3 has 17 residues. Here the CDR3 reads CASSLAHSSGTSYEQYF. In nucleotides, the CDR3 is TGTGCCAGCAGCTTAGCGCATAGCAGTGGGACATCATACGAGCAGTACTTC.

The chain is built from TRBV7-3 and TRBJ2-3; TRBD2 is a possible D gene (6 bases). This CDR3 comprises 14 residues. Germline V lookup: CDR1 SGHTA, CDR2 FQGTGA. Trimming removed 1 base at V and 2 bases at J, with 7 bases between. As DNA, the CDR3 is TGTGCCAGCAGCTTAAGCGGGGACACAGATACGCAGTATTTT. Its translation: CASSLSGDTDTQYF.

This CDR3 reads CASSLGARHEKLFF. The DNA for the CDR3 is TGTGCCAGCAGTTTGGGGGCGAGGCATGAAAAACTGTTTTTT. The chain couples TRBV6-6 to TRBJ1-4; a weak D match, TRBD1 (6 bases). The CDR3 length is 14 residues. The germline V gene encodes CDR1 MNHNY and CDR2 SVGAGI (reference sequence). With 4 bases removed from V and 6 bases from J, the gap between germline ends came to 12 bases.

This clone was seen a handful of times. This CDR3 reads CASSGQLNTEAFF. For the CDR3, the DNA is TGTGCCAGCAGCGGACAGTTGAACACTGAAGCTTTCTTT. The genes are TRBV2 and TRBJ1-1; D possibly corresponds to TRBD1 (6 bases). Germline V lookup: CDR1 SNHLY, CDR2 FYNNEI. This CDR3 contains 13 residues. Trimming took off 6 bases at V and 0 bases at J, with 8 bases between the two ends.

The V gene is TRBV3-1 (or the pseudogene TRBV3-2), the J gene TRBJ1-2; TRBD1 agrees at 9 bases. In germline, CDR1 is LGHDT, CDR2 YNNKEL (reference sequence). J gave up 8 bases and V 4 bases, and 11 bases lay outside the gene matches. This CDR3 is 15 amino acids long. The CDR3 DNA sequence: TGTGCCAGCAGCCTCCGGACAGGGGCCTGGTTGGGCTACACCTTC. It translates to CASSLRTGAWLGYTF.

The chain joins TRBV7-8 to TRBJ1-5, with D possibly TRBD1 on 5 matching bases. The CDR3 covers 15 residues. Trimming left V 3 bases short and J 0 bases short, with 9 bases between. Germline V gene data show CDR1 as SGHVS and CDR2 as FQNEAQ. As DNA, the CDR3 is TGTGCCAGCAGCTTGGGGGACTATAGCAATCAGCCCCAGCATTTT. The encoded protein is CASSLGDYSNQPQHF.

The V gene is TRBV25-1, the J gene TRBJ2-5; unclear D gene. Deletions cut 0 bases from V and 9 bases from J, with 5 bases between. The CDR3 consists of 11 residues. Germline V lookup: CDR1 MGHDK, CDR2 SYGVNS. The CDR3 sequence: CASSEYPSQYF. CDR3 coding DNA: TGTGCCAGCAGTGAATACCCGTCCCAGTACTTC.

CDR3 coding DNA: TGTGCCATCAGTGAGAACTGGCGGGAGGGCGGTGAGCAGTTCTTC. Translated: CAISENWREGGEQFF. V is TRBV10-3 and J is TRBJ2-1; 9 bases fit TRBD2. Trimming at V came to 2 bases and at J to 9 bases, leaving 8 bases not matched to a gene. CDR1 is ENHRY, CDR2 SYGVKD, per germline. The CDR3 covers 15 residues.

The chain carries TRBV14 and TRBJ1-1; D is unresolved. Trimming took off 1 base at V and 0 bases at J, with 3 bases between the two ends. The CDR3 extends over 13 amino acids. Per germline, CDR1 SGHDN and CDR2 FVKESK. The CDR3 bases are TGTGCCAGCAGCCAAGTCGTGAACACTGAAGCTTTCTTT. It is translated as CASSQVVNTEAFF.

The chain combines TRBV11-2 with TRBJ1-2; TRBD1 agrees at 9 bases. V gave up 3 bases and J gave up 5 bases; unmatched junction bases: 13. Germline V gene sequence: CDR1 SGHAT, CDR2 FQNNGV. There are 17 residues in the CDR3. CDR3: CASSLGPTGQGGYGYTF. The CDR3 DNA is TGTGCCAGCAGCTTGGGCCCCACGGGACAGGGAGGTTATGGCTACACCTTC.